This is a list of T cell receptor beta chains from one sample in a study of blood T cell repertoires in COVID-19. Profiling relied on immunoSEQ multiplex PCR, and the TCRdb table lists in-frame clones only, not all of them. The table lists 97,000 or so clones, around 80% of them singletons. The sample comprised peripheral blood. The receptors stem from a man between 60 and 75 years old with active or convalescent COVID-19. Each CDR3 is given with its conserved first and last residue. The order of the fields is clone size, J gene, V gene, D gene, CDR3 protein, CDR3 DNA. A D gene is named only where the DNA matches it firmly. Size values are once, few and many counts, or a class for expanded clones, and some rows have none.

. | TRBJ2-7 | TRBV3-1/TRBV3-2 | . | CASSQDVQGTYEQYF | TGTGCCAGCAGCCAAGATGTCCAGGGAACTTACGAGCAGTACTTC
. | TRBJ2-2 | TRBV7-8 | TRBD1 | CASSYRQGRNAGELFF | TGTGCCAGCAGTTACCGACAGGGCAGAAACGCCGGGGAGCTGTTTTTT
few | TRBJ1-5 | TRBV19 | . | CASRGRGDNQPQHF | TGTGCCAGCAGAGGAAGGGGCGACAATCAGCCCCAGCATTTT
. | TRBJ2-1 | TRBV6-6 | . | CASRSNNEQFF | TGTGCCAGCAGGTCCAACAATGAGCAGTTCTTC
few | TRBJ1-5 | TRBV30 | TRBD1 | CAWGQGSGNQPQHF | TGTGCCTGGGGACAGGGATCGGGCAATCAGCCCCAGCATTTT
. | TRBJ2-1 | TRBV11-3 | TRBD2 | CASSSQLAGGPDEQFF | TGTGCCAGCAGCTCCCAACTAGCGGGAGGGCCCGATGAGCAGTTCTTC
. | TRBJ2-1 | TRBV6-1 | . | CASSEDLDLNEQFF | TGTGCCAGCAGTGAAGATTTGGACTTAAATGAGCAGTTCTTC
once | TRBJ2-3 | TRBV2 | TRBD2 | CASSETSGSTDTQYF | TGTGCCAGCAGTGAGACTAGCGGAAGCACAGATACGCAGTATTTT
. | TRBJ1-2 | TRBV2 | . | CASSESGVNYGYTF | TGTGCCAGCAGTGAGTCAGGGGTTAACTATGGCTACACCTTC
. | TRBJ2-1 | TRBV20-1 | TRBD2 | CSASGRGNEQFF | TGCAGTGCTAGTGGGCGGGGGAATGAGCAGTTCTTC
. | TRBJ2-5 | TRBV4-1 | . | CASSQLGTSQETQYF | TGCGCCAGCAGCCAGTTAGGGACTTCCCAAGAGACCCAGTACTTC
. | TRBJ2-2 | TRBV29-1 | . | CSVATATPNTGELFF | TGCAGCGTAGCGACAGCGACCCCGAACACCGGGGAGCTGTTTTTT
. | TRBJ2-3 | TRBV9 | . | CASSGGVQKSTDTQYF | TGTGCCAGCAGTGGAGGGGTCCAGAAAAGTACAGATACGCAGTATTTT
. | TRBJ2-1 | TRBV6-4 | TRBD2 | CASSPEGRGLGEQFF | TGTGCCAGCAGCCCGGAGGGACGGGGACTAGGTGAGCAGTTCTTC
. | TRBJ1-2 | TRBV7-8 | TRBD1 | CASSSHRGMGYGYTF | TGTGCCAGCAGCTCTCACAGGGGGATGGGCTATGGCTACACCTTC
. | TRBJ2-1 | TRBV6-2/TRBV6-3 | . | CASSLAGSSYNEQFF | TGTGCCAGCAGTCTGGCGGGAAGCTCCTACAATGAGCAGTTCTTC
few | TRBJ2-3 | TRBV15 | . | CATSRDLQQGGLRTDTQYF | TGTGCCACCAGCAGAGATCTCCAGCAGGGCGGATTACGCACAGATACGCAGTATTTT
. | TRBJ1-2 | TRBV9 | TRBD1 | CASSEVGQGLNGYTF | TGTGCCAGCTCCGAAGTAGGACAGGGATTAAATGGCTACACCTTC
. | TRBJ2-6 | TRBV18 | TRBD1 | CASSPRTGGSSGANVLTF | TGTGCCAGCTCACCGAGGACAGGGGGTTCCTCTGGGGCCAACGTCCTGACTTTC
. | TRBJ2-1 | TRBV11-1 | . | CASTRTYNEQFF | TGTGCCAGCACCCGGACTTACAATGAGCAGTTCTTC
. | TRBJ2-1 | TRBV19 | TRBD2 | CASSRLAGDNEQFF | TGTGCCAGTAGTAGGCTAGCGGGAGACAATGAGCAGTTCTTC
few | TRBJ2-1 | TRBV5-1 | . | CASSYQRSYNEQFF | TGCGCCAGCAGCTACCAGCGGAGCTACAATGAGCAGTTCTTC
. | TRBJ2-1 | TRBV6-2/TRBV6-3 | TRBD2 | CASSASGRYNEQFF | TGTGCCAGCAGCGCTAGCGGACGCTACAATGAGCAGTTCTTC
. | TRBJ2-7 | TRBV7-4 | TRBD2 | CASSLRRGRFYEQYF | TGTGCCAGCAGCTTACGGCGCGGGAGGTTCTACGAGCAGTACTTC
. | TRBJ2-5 | TRBV10-1 | TRBD2 | CASSDVTSAETQYF | TGCGCCAGCAGTGATGTGACTAGCGCCGAGACCCAGTACTTC
. | TRBJ1-2 | TRBV5-1 | TRBD1 | CASSLQGAEGYTF | TGCGCCAGCAGCTTACAGGGGGCAGAAGGCTACACCTTC
. | TRBJ2-2 | TRBV7-6 | TRBD2 | CASSLGSRLAVTGELFF | TGTGCCAGCAGCTTAGGATCCCGACTAGCGGTAACCGGGGAGCTGTTTTTT
. | TRBJ1-5 | TRBV23-1 | . | CASMRAVSQPQHF | TGCGCCAGCATGAGGGCGGTGAGTCAGCCCCAGCATTTT
. | TRBJ1-6 | TRBV5-6 | TRBD1 | CASSKQGVHSPLHF | TGTGCCAGCAGCAAACAGGGGGTGCATTCACCCCTCCACTTT
. | TRBJ2-1 | TRBV7-2 | . | CASSPRTTNEQFF | TGTGCCAGCAGCCCCCGAACTACCAATGAGCAGTTCTTC
. | TRBJ2-3 | TRBV3-1/TRBV3-2 | TRBD2 | CASSQDLLAGVVDTQYF | TGTGCCAGCAGCCAAGATCTCCTAGCGGGAGTCGTGGATACGCAGTATTTT
. | TRBJ2-7 | TRBV3-1/TRBV3-2 | . | CASSKQFAGAYEQYF | TGTGCCAGCAGCAAACAATTCGCCGGGGCCTACGAGCAGTACTTC
. | TRBJ1-6 | TRBV27 | . | CASREIGSAGSPLHF | TGTGCCAGCAGGGAAATAGGTAGCGCGGGTTCACCCCTCCACTTT
. | TRBJ1-5 | TRBV28 | . | CASSTFDSSGQPQHF | TGTGCCAGCAGTACCTTCGACAGCTCTGGTCAGCCCCAGCATTTT
. | TRBJ2-7 | TRBV7-9 | . | CASSFGISSYEQYF | TGTGCCAGCAGCTTCGGGATTAGCTCCTACGAGCAGTACTTC
. | TRBJ2-7 | TRBV6-1 | . | CASSEWTAYEQYF | TGTGCCAGCAGTGAATGGACAGCATACGAGCAGTACTTC